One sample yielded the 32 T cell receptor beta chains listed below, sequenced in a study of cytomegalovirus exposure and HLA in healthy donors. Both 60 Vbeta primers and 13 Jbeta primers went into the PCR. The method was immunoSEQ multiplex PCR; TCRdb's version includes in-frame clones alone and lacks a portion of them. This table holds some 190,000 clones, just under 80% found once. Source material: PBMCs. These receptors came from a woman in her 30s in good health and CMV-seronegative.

DNA for the CDR3: TGTGCCAGCAGGTCACAGGGGTCCTATAATTCACCCCTCCACTTT. Translating gives CASRSQGSYNSPLHF. This sequence joins TRBV2 and TRBJ1-6; TRBD1 aligns across 7 bases. V gave up 6 bases and J gave up 1 base; unmatched junction bases: 3. CDR3 length: 15 residues. Germline V lookup: CDR1 SNHLY, CDR2 FYNNEI.

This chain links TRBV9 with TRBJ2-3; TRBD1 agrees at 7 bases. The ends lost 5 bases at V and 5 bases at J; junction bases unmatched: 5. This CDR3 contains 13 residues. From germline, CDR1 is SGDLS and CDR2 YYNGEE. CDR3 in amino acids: CASSLQGLDTQYF. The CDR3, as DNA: TGTGCCAGCAGTCTACAGGGGTTAGATACGCAGTATTTT.

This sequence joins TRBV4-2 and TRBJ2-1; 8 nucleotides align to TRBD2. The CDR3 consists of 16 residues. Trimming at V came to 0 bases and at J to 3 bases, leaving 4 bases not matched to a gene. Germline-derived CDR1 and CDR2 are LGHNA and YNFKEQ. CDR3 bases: TGTGCCAGCAGCCAAGATCTCGCGGGGGGCTACAATGAGCAGTTCTTC. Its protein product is CASSQDLAGGYNEQFF.

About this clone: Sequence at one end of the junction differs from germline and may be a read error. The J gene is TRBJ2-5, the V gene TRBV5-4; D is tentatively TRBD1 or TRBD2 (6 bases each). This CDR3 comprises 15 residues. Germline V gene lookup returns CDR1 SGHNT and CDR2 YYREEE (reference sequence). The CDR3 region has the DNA TGTGCCAGCAGTTTGGGGGGCGGCCTACAAGAGACCCAGTACTTC. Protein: CASSLGGGLQETQYF. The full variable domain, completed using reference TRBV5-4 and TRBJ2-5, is ETGVTQSPTHLIKTRGQQVTLRCSSQSGHNTVSWYQQALGQGPQFIFQYYREEENGRGNFPPRFSGLQFPNYSSELNVNALELDDSALYLCASSLGGGLQETQYFGPGTRLLVL.

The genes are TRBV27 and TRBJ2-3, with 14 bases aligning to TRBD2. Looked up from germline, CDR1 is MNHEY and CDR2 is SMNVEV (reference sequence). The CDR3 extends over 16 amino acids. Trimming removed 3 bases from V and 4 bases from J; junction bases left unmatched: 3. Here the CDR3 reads CASSLTSGGEADTQYF. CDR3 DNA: TGTGCCAGCAGTTTGACTAGCGGGGGGGAGGCAGATACGCAGTATTTT.

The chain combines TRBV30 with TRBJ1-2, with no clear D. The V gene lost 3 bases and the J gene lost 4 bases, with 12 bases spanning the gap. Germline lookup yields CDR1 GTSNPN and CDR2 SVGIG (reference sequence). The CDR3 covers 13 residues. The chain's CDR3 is CAWRTESFYGYTF. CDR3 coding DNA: TGTGCCTGGAGAACGGAGTCCTTCTATGGCTACACCTTC. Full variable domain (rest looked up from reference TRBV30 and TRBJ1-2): SQTIHQWPATLVQPVGSPLSLECTVEGTSNPNLYWYRQAAGRGLQLLFYSVGIGQISSEVPQNLSASRPQDRQFILSSKKLLLSDSGFYLCAWRTESFYGYTFGSGTRLTVV.

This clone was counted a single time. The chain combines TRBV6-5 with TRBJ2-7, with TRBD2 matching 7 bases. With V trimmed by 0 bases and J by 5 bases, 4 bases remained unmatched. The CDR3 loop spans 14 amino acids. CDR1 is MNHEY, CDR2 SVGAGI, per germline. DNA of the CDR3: TGTGCCAGCAGTTACTCGGCTAGCGGAGACGAGCAGTACTTC. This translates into CASSYSASGDEQYF.

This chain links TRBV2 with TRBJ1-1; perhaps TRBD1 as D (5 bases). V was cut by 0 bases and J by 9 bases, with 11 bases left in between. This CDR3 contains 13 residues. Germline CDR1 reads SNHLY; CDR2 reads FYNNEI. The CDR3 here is CASSEAGREKAFF. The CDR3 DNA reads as TGTGCCAGCAGTGAAGCGGGGCGGGAGAAAGCTTTCTTT.

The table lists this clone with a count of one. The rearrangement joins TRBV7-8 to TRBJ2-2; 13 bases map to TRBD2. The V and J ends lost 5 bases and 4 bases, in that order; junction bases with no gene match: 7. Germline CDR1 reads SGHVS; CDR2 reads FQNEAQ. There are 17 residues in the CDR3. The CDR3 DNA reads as TGTGCCAGCAGCCCCGAACTAGCGGGGGGGCGCACCGGGGAGCTGTTTTTT. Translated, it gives CASSPELAGGRTGELFF.

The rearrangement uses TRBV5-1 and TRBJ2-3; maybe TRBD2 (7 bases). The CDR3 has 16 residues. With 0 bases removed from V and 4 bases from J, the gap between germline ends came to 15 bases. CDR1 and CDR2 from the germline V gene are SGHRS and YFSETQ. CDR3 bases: TGCGCCAGCAGCTTGGCCTATCGGGGGGCATCAGATACGCAGTATTTT. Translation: CASSLAYRGASDTQYF.

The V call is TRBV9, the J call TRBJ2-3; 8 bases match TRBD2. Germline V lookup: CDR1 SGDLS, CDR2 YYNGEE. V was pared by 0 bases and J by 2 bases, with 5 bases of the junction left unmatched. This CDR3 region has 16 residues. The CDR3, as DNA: TGTGCCAGCAGCGTAGCTCAGCGGGGGTTCACAGATACGCAGTATTTT. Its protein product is CASSVAQRGFTDTQYF.

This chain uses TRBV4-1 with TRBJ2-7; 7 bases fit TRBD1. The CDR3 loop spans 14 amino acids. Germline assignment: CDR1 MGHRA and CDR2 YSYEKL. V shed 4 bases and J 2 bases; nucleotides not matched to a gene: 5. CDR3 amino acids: CASSPRDRAYEQYF. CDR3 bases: TGCGCCAGCAGCCCCCGGGACAGAGCCTACGAGCAGTACTTC.

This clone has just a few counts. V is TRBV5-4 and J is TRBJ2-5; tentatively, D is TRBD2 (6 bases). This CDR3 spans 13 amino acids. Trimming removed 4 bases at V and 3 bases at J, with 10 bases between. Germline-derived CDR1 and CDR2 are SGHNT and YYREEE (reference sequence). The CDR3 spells CASSGDLEETQYF. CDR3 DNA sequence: TGTGCCAGCAGCGGGGACTTGGAAGAGACCCAGTACTTC.

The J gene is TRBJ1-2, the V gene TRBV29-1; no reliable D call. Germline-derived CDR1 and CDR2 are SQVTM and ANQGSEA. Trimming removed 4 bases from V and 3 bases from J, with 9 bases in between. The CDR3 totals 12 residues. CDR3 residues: CSVVSLYYGYTF. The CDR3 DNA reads TGCAGCGTTGTATCCCTTTACTATGGCTACACCTTC. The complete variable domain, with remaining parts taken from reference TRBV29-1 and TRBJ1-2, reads SAVISQKPSRDICQRGTSLTIQCQVDSQVTMMFWYRQQPGQSLTLIATANQGSEATYESGFVIDKFPISRPNLTFSTLTVSNMSPEDSSIYLCSVVSLYYGYTFGSGTRLTVV.

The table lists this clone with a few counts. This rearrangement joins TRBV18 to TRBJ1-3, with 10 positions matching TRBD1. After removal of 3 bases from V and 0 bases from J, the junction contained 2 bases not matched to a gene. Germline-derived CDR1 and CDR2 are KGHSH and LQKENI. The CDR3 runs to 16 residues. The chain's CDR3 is CASSPTGGGSGNTIYF. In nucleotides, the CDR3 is TGTGCCAGCTCACCGACAGGGGGCGGCTCTGGAAACACCATATATTTT.

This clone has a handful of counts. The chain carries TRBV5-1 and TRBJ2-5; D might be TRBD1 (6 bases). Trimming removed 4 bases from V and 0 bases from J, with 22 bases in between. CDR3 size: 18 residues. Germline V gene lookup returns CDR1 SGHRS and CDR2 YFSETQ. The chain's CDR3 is CASSLQPTGGDYQETQYF. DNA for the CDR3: TGCGCCAGCAGCCTACAACCGACAGGCGGAGACTACCAAGAGACCCAGTACTTC.

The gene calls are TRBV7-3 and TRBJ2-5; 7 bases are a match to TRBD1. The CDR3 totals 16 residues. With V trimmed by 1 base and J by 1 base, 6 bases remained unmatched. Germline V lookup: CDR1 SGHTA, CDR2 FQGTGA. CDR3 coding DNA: TGTGCCAGCAGCTTAAACCTGGGACAGCCCCAAGAGACCCAGTACTTC. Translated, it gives CASSLNLGQPQETQYF.

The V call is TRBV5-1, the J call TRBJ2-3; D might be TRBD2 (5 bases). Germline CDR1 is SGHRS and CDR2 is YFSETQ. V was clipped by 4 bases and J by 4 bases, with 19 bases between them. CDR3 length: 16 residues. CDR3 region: CASSKPGGLLADTQYF. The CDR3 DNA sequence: TGCGCCAGCAGCAAACCGGGCGGACTTTTGGCAGATACGCAGTATTTT.

CDR3 region: CSVERIRLDRGHLLMDEQFF. The DNA for the CDR3 is TGCAGCGTTGAGAGGATACGCCTAGACAGGGGCCACTTGTTGATGGATGAGCAGTTCTTC. The chain employs TRBV29-1 and TRBJ2-1, with TRBD1 matching over 8 bases. Looked up from germline, CDR1 is SQVTM and CDR2 is ANQGSEA. The CDR3 contains 20 residues. With V trimmed by 3 bases and J by 8 bases, 27 bases remained unmatched.

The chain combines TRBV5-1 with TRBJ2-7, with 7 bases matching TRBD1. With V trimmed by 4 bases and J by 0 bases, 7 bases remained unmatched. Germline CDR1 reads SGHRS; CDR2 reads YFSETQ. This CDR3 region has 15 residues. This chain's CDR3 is CASSPGTAASYEQYF. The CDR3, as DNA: TGCGCCAGCAGCCCCGGGACAGCAGCCTCCTACGAGCAGTACTTC.

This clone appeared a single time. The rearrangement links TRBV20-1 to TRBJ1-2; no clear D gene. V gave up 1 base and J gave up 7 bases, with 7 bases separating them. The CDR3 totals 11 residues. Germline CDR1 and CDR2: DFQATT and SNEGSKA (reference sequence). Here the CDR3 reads CSARAGTGYTF. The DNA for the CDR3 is TGCAGTGCTAGAGCGGGTACTGGCTACACCTTC.

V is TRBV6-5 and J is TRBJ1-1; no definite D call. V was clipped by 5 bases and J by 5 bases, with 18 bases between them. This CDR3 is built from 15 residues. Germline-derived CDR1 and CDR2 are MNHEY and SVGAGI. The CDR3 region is CASSRTGGGGTEAFF. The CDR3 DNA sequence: TGTGCCAGCAGTCGCACTGGAGGTGGAGGGACTGAAGCTTTCTTT.

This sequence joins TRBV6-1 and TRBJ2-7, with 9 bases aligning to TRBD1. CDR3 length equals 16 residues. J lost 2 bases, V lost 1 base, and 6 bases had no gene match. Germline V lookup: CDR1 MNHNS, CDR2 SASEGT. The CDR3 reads CASSEGWGQGPYEQYF. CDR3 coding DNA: TGTGCCAGCAGTGAAGGATGGGGACAGGGTCCCTACGAGCAGTACTTC.

CDR3 DNA sequence: TGTGCCAGCAGCTTGTTGGCACAGGGCAACACTGAAGCTTTCTTT. As protein: CASSLLAQGNTEAFF. The chain uses TRBV7-2 and TRBJ1-1, with a tentative D call TRBD1 (6 bases). The germline CDR1 and CDR2 sequences are SGHTA and FQGNSA. The V gene lost 3 bases and the J gene lost 2 bases, with 13 bases spanning the gap. This CDR3 is 15 amino acids long.

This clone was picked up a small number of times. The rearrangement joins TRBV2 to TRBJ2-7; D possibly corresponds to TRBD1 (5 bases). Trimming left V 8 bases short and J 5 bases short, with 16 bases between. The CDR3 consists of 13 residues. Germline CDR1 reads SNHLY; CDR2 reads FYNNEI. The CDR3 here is CASGLAGFHEQYF. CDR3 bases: TGTGCCAGCGGCTTGGCAGGGTTCCACGAGCAGTACTTC.

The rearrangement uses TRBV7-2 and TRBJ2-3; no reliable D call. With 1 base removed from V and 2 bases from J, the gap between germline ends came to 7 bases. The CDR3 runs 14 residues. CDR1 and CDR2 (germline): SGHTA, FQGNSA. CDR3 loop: CASSLGLFTDTQYF. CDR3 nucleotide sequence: TGTGCCAGCAGCTTAGGTTTATTCACAGATACGCAGTATTTT. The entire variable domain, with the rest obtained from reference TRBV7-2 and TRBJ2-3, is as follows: GAGVSQSPSNKVTEKGKDVELRCDPISGHTALYWYRQSLGQGLEFLIYFQGNSAPDKSGLPSDRFSAERTGGSVSTLTIQRTQQEDSAVYLCASSLGLFTDTQYFGPGTRLTVL.

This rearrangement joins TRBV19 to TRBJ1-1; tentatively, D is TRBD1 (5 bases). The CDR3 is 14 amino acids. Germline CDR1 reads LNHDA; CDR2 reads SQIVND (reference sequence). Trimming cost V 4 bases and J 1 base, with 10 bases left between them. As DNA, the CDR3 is TGTGCCAGTAGTAGCGGGGGAGGGAACACTGAAGCTTTCTTT. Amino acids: CASSSGGGNTEAFF.

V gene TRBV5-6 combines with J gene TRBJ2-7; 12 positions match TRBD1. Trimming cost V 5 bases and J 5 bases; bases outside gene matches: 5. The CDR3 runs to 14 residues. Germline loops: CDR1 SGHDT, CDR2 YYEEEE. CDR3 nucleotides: TGTGCCAGCAGTCGGGGACAGGGGGCCGACGAGCAGTACTTC. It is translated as CASSRGQGADEQYF.

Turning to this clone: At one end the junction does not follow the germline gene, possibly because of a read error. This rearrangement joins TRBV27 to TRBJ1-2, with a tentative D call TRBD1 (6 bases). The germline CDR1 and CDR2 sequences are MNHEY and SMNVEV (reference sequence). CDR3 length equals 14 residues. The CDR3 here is CVSSLKGVGYGYTF. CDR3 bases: TGTGTCAGCAGTTTAAAGGGGGTCGGCTATGGCTACACCTTC.

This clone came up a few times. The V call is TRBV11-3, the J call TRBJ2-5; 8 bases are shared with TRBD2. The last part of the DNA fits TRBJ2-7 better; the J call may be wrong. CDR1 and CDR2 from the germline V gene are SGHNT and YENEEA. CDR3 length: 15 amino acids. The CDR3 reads CASSPDSGGRAEQYF. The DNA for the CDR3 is TGTGCCAGCAGCCCCGACAGCGGGGGACGTGCCGAGCAGTACTTC.

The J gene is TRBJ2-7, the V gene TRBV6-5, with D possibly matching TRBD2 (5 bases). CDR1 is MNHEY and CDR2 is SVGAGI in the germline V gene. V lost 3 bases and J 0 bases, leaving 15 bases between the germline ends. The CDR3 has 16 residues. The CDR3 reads CASSYSAGHSSYEQYF. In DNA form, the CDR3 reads TGTGCCAGCAGTTATAGCGCCGGTCACAGCTCCTACGAGCAGTACTTC.

This CDR3 reads CASQRQYGYTF. DNA of the CDR3: TGTGCCAGCCAAAGACAGTATGGCTACACCTTC. The rearrangement joins TRBV6-6 to TRBJ1-2; possibly TRBD1 for D (5 bases). V lost 8 bases and J lost 5, with 9 bases in between. Looked up from germline, CDR1 is MNHNY and CDR2 is SVGAGI (reference sequence). The CDR3 contains 11 residues.